This paragraph covers one TCR beta chain sequence. The data were taken from a study of blood T cell repertoires in COVID-19. At the level of the study: Acute-phase and convalescent COVID-19 samples originated in the United States, Italy and Spain. T cells, B-cell-depleted T cells, or PBMCs supplied cDNA or gDNA.

This CDR3 has 15 amino acids. Authors' data handling: Reference gene primer amplification gave nucleated cell count estimates. Using immunoSEQ multiplex PCR, the repertoire was profiled, and TCRdb retains in-frame clones only, with some absent. D and trimming come from the DNA, and the V and J calls and clone size come from that table. The table shows 170,000 or so clones, with around nine tenths occurring only once. The sample consisted of peripheral blood. The V call is TRBV7-5, the J call TRBJ2-7; TRBD1 is the table's D call and was not checked against the DNA. TRBV7-5 has pseudogene status. The TCR comes from a man aged 35 to 55 with active or convalescent COVID-19. The CDR3 nucleotides are TGTGCCAGAGGACATCGGGACAGGGTAGCCTACGAGCAGTACTTC. Translation gives CARGHRDRVAYEQYF.